These 18 T cell receptor beta chains were sequenced from one sample in a study of identical twins. TCRdb passed the 5' RACE reads through MiXCR, listing each CDR3 protein once. In the table there are some 660,000 distinct CDR3 sequences, 8.5% to 9.5% of which are singletons. These same data were also listed under a study on yellow fever vaccine responses in identical twins.

Sample: PBMCs. Source of these receptors: a woman under 30 in good health.

This clonotype occurred many times. The chain links TRBV29-1 to TRBJ1-2; tentatively, D is TRBD1 (6 bases). Germline V gene data show CDR1 as SQVTM and CDR2 as ANQGSEA. V lost 6 bases and J lost 4, with 18 bases in between. There are 14 residues in the CDR3. CDR3 coding DNA: TGCAGCGTGAGGCCCCCGAAACAGGGCTATGGCTACACCTTC. Amino acids: CSVRPPKQGYGYTF.

V and J are TRBV9 and TRBJ2-1; 9 positions agree with TRBD1. J gave up 0 bases and V 3 bases, and 10 bases lay outside the gene matches. The CDR3 runs to 18 residues. Germline CDR1 is SGDLS and CDR2 is YYNGEE. CDR3 region: CASSGGDRVAGSYNEQFF. The CDR3 DNA sequence: TGTGCCAGCAGCGGAGGGGACAGGGTGGCGGGCTCCTACAATGAGCAGTTCTTC.

This clonotype was counted only a few times. The genes are TRBV2 and TRBJ2-2; 10 bases are a match to TRBD1. J lost 5 bases, V lost 4 bases, and 4 bases had no gene match. This CDR3 has 15 amino acids. Germline V gene lookup returns CDR1 SNHLY and CDR2 FYNNEI. CDR3: CASSVGTGVTGELFF. CDR3 coding DNA: TGTGCCAGCAGTGTGGGGACAGGGGTAACCGGGGAGCTGTTTTTT.

This clonotype was seen ten or more times. The CDR3 is CASSVTSGSYTDTQYF. CDR3 bases: TGTGCCAGCAGCGTGACTAGCGGGAGTTACACAGATACGCAGTATTTT. This rearrangement joins TRBV9 to TRBJ2-3; 12 nucleotides line up with TRBD2. J was trimmed by 2 bases and V by 2 bases; bases with no gene match: 3. This CDR3 is 16 amino acids long. The germline V gene has CDR1 SGDLS and CDR2 YYNGEE.

This clonotype was found a few times. The rearrangement links TRBV7-9 to TRBJ2-1, with 7 bases aligning to TRBD2. V lost 5 bases, J lost 3 bases, and 4 bases stayed unmatched. Per the germline V gene, CDR1 is SEHNR and CDR2 is FQNEAQ (reference sequence). The CDR3 consists of 14 residues. The CDR3 DNA follows: TGTGCCAGCAGCCCCGGACTAGACTACAATGAGCAGTTCTTC. This encodes CASSPGLDYNEQFF. Supplemented by reference TRBV7-9 and TRBJ2-1, the full variable domain reads DTGVSQNPRHKITKRGQNVTFRCDPISEHNRLYWYRQTLGQGPEFLTYFQNEAQLEKSRLLSDRFSAERPKGSFSTLEIQRTEQGDSAMYLCASSPGLDYNEQFFGPGTRLTVL.

The gene calls are TRBV12-3 or TRBV12-4 and TRBJ2-1; D is uncertain. The V end lost 3 bases, the J end lost 0 bases, and 9 bases lay between the germline ends. The CDR3 length is 15 residues. The CDR3 loop is CASSLELSSYNEQFF. In DNA, the CDR3 is TGTGCCAGCAGTTTGGAACTTAGCTCCTACAATGAGCAGTTCTTC.

This clonotype has a handful of counts. The rearrangement links TRBV20-1 to TRBJ2-7; D gene uncertain. V was clipped by 7 bases and J by 0 bases, with 10 bases between them. Germline V lookup: CDR1 DFQATT, CDR2 SNEGSKA (reference sequence). The CDR3 runs 12 residues. The CDR3 sequence: CSVRVSSYEQYF. The CDR3 DNA reads as TGCAGTGTTAGGGTGAGCTCCTACGAGCAGTACTTC.

This clonotype was recorded many times. This chain joins TRBV7-8 and TRBJ2-1; 8 positions agree with TRBD2. J was trimmed by 7 bases and V by 7 bases; bases with no gene match: 12. Germline loops: CDR1 SGHVS, CDR2 FQNEAQ. The CDR3 runs 15 residues. The CDR3 region has the DNA TGTGCCAGCACCCAACGGGGGGGTAGTCGTAATGAGCAGTTCTTC. The encoded protein is CASTQRGGSRNEQFF.

This clonotype was found a few times. The chain combines TRBV6-1 with TRBJ2-2; 10 nucleotides line up with TRBD1. Per the germline V gene, CDR1 is MNHNS and CDR2 is SASEGT. CDR3 length: 17 residues. V lost 6 bases to trimming and J lost 0 bases; unmatched junction nucleotides: 7. The CDR3 coding sequence is TGTGCCAGCAGCGGTAAAGGACAGGGGGCGAACACCGGGGAGCTGTTTTTT. Protein sequence: CASSGKGQGANTGELFF.

This clonotype showed up many times. V gene TRBV5-1 combines with J gene TRBJ2-2; D not resolved. Germline V CDR1 and CDR2: SGHRS, YFSETQ. V lost 0 bases to trimming and J lost 6 bases, with 6 bases between them. This CDR3 has 13 amino acids. The CDR3 loop reads CASSLDAAGELFF. The CDR3 DNA is TGCGCCAGCAGCTTGGATGCCGCCGGGGAGCTGTTTTTT.

V usage is TRBV20-1 and J usage is TRBJ2-7; TRBD1 aligns across 9 bases. The V segment lost 0 bases and the J segment 7 bases; nucleotides outside the gene matches: 13. Germline V CDR1 and CDR2: DFQATT, SNEGSKA (reference sequence). The CDR3 spans 16 residues. The CDR3: CSARDETGGTSGEQYF. The CDR3, as DNA: TGCAGTGCTAGAGATGAAACAGGGGGCACTTCGGGAGAGCAGTACTTC.

This clonotype was seen only a few times. This rearrangement joins TRBV20-1 to TRBJ2-1; D is ambiguous. Trimming pared 3 bases from V and 2 bases from J, leaving 8 bases between. Looked up from germline, CDR1 is DFQATT and CDR2 is SNEGSKA (reference sequence). CDR3 length: 13 amino acids. The CDR3 bases are TGCAGTGCTAGGAGGCAGACCTACAATGAGCAGTTCTTC. Its protein product is CSARRQTYNEQFF.

This clonotype was seen more than once but under ten times. This rearrangement joins TRBV29-1 to TRBJ2-7; weak D call: TRBD1 (6 bases). Per germline, CDR1 SQVTM and CDR2 ANQGSEA. There are 12 residues in the CDR3. The chain's CDR3 is CGTFGQSYEQYF. In DNA form, the CDR3 reads TGCGGAACCTTCGGACAGAGCTACGAGCAGTACTTC.

This clonotype was seen a handful of times. V gene TRBV28 combines with J gene TRBJ2-3, with D possibly matching TRBD2 (6 bases). CDR1 is MDHEN, CDR2 SYDVKM, per germline. This CDR3 spans 16 amino acids. The V end was cut by 5 bases, the J end by 0 bases, with 15 bases between. The CDR3 here is CASSPARGTSTDTQYF. The DNA of the CDR3 is TGTGCCAGCAGTCCCGCTAGAGGGACTAGCACAGATACGCAGTATTTT.

This clonotype was recorded many times. V gene TRBV18 combines with J gene TRBJ2-7, with D perhaps TRBD2 (5 bases). Germline assignment: CDR1 KGHSH and CDR2 LQKENI. This CDR3 is built from 12 residues. V was pared by 8 bases and J by 2 bases, with 10 bases between. The CDR3 sequence is CASSTGAYEQYF. CDR3 DNA sequence: TGTGCCAGCAGCACCGGGGCCTACGAGCAGTACTTC.

V gene TRBV25-1 combines with J gene TRBJ2-7, with 8 nucleotides matching TRBD1. The germline V gene has CDR1 MGHDK and CDR2 SYGVNS. With 10 bases clipped from V and 3 bases from J, the junction kept 11 bases outside the gene matches. This CDR3 region has 14 residues. The CDR3 spells CATTGAGGIYEQYF. In DNA, the CDR3 is TGTGCCACAACTGGTGCAGGGGGCATCTACGAGCAGTACTTC.

In nucleotides, the CDR3 is TGTGCCAGTACCGAGGTCGGGCTAGCGGGCGTTGAGCAGTTCTTC. It yields the protein CASTEVGLAGVEQFF. This rearrangement joins TRBV19 to TRBJ2-1; 8 bases fit TRBD2. The CDR3 is 15 residues long. Germline loops: CDR1 LNHDA, CDR2 SQIVND (reference sequence). V lost 7 bases to trimming and J lost 9 bases; unmatched junction nucleotides: 14.

In this sample, this clonotype turned up a few times. This chain links TRBV7-8 with TRBJ2-7; 8 bases are a match to TRBD2. The CDR3 extends over 17 amino acids. Trimming at V came to 8 bases and at J to 5 bases, leaving 20 bases not matched to a gene. CDR1 is SGHVS, CDR2 FQNEAQ, per germline. In nucleotides, the CDR3 is TGTGCCAGCGGACTAGCACAGTACCACAGGGAGGGCGACGAGCAGTACTTC. Its protein product is CASGLAQYHREGDEQYF.